This T cell receptor (beta chain) originates from a study of blood T cell repertoires in COVID-19. On the study more broadly: The study drew acute and convalescent COVID-19 samples from the United States, Italy and Spain.

Original processing notes: Researchers report that nucleated cell counts were estimated from reference gene primer amplification. Clones were sequenced by immunoSEQ multiplex PCR, and TCRdb holds only the in-frame ones, with some missing. V, J and clone size are those of that table, while D and trimming were read from the DNA. The sample carries 85,000 to 95,000 clones, roughly 78% recorded once. This TCR was recovered from a woman aged 80 or over with acute or convalescent COVID-19. The specimen sequenced was peripheral blood.

CDR3 sequence: CASSSSPGYTF. CDR3 nucleotide sequence: TGTGCCAGCAGTTCCTCTCCCGGCTACACCTTC. The chain employs TRBV28 and TRBJ1-2; D gene uncertain. The CDR3 totals 11 residues. Deletions cut 4 bases from V and 8 bases from J, with 8 bases between. Germline V lookup: CDR1 MDHEN, CDR2 SYDVKM.